The clone carrying this T cell receptor beta chain has at least ten counts. Amplified regions were TCR beta CDR3 sequences from RNA transcripts. Researchers ran a first-round RT-PCR on the TCR CDR3 using the HTBI primer set. MiXCR was run by TCRdb on the multiplex PCR reads, yielding one entry per CDR3 protein. The data hold hundreds of thousands of distinct CDR3 sequences, with over 15% observed a single time. Trimming stripped 8 bases from V and 3 bases from J, with 11 bases between. In germline, CDR1 is SNHLY, CDR2 FYNNEI. The CDR3 totals 12 residues. The record originates from a study of T cells in Graves' hyperthyroidism and ophthalmopathy. Study-level background: Peripheral blood was obtained at initial diagnosis, preceding any treatment.

In patients aged 18 to 65, hyperthyroidism was newly diagnosed, with duration under 2 months. The source of the PBMCs was around 10 ml of fresh peripheral blood. This TCR came from a woman under 30 with Graves' hyperthyroidism. The rearrangement links TRBV2 to TRBJ2-7; the D is unclear. The sequencing sample was made of blood. This chain's CDR3 is CASGKTFYEQYF. The DNA of the CDR3 is TGTGCCAGCGGCAAGACTTTCTACGAGCAGTACTTC.